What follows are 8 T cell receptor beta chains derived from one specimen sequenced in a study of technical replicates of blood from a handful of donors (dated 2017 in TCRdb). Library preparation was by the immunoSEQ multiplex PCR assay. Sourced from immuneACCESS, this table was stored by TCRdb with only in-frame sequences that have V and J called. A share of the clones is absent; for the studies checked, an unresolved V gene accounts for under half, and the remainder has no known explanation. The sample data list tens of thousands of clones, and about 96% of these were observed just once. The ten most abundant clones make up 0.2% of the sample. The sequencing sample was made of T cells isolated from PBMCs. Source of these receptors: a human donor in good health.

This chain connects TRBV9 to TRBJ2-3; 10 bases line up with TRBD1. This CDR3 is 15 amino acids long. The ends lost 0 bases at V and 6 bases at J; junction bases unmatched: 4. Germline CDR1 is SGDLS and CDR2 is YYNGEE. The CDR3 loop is CASSVEGQGSDTQYF. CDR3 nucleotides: TGTGCCAGCAGCGTAGAGGGACAGGGGTCGGATACGCAGTATTTT.

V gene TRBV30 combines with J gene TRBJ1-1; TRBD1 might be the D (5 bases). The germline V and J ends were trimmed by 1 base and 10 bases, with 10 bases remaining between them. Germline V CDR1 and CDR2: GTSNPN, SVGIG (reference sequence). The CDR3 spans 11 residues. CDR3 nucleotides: TGTGCCTGGAGTGGTGGAGGGGTAGCTTTCTTT. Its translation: CAWSGGGVAFF. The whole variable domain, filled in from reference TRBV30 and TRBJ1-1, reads SQTIHQWPATLVQPVGSPLSLECTVEGTSNPNLYWYRQAAGRGLQLLFYSVGIGQISSEVPQNLSASRPQDRQFILSSKKLLLSDSGFYLCAWSGGGVAFFGQGTRLTVV.

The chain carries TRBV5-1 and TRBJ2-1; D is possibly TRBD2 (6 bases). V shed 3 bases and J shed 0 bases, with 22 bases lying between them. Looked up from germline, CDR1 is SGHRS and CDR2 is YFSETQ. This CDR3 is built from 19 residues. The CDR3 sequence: CASSYPRVGGSSSYNEQFF. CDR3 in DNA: TGCGCCAGCAGCTACCCTCGGGTTGGGGGGAGCTCCTCCTACAATGAGCAGTTCTTC.

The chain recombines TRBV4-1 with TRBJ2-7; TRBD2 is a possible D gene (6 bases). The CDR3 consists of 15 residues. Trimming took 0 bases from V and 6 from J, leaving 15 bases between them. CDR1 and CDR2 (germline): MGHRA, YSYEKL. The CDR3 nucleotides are TGCGCCAGCAGCCAAGAGTCGGGGGTAGTCCCCGAGCAGTACTTC. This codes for CASSQESGVVPEQYF.

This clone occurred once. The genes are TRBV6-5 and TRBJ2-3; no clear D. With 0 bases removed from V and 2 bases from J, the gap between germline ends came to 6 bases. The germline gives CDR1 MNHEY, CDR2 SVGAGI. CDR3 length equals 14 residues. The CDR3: CASSYSRDTDTQYF. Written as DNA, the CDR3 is TGTGCCAGCAGTTACTCAAGAGACACAGATACGCAGTATTTT.

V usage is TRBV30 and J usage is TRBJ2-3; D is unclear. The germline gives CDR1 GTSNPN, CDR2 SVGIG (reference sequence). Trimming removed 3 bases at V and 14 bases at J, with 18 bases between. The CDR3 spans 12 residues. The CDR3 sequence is CAWRPFDSRPYF. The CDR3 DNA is TGTGCCTGGAGGCCGTTCGATTCCAGGCCGTATTTT.

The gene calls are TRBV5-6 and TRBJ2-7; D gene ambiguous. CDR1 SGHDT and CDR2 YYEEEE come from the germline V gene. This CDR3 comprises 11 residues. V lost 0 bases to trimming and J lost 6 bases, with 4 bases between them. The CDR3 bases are TGTGCCAGCAGCTTGGCGCGCGAGCAGTACTTC. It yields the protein CASSLAREQYF.

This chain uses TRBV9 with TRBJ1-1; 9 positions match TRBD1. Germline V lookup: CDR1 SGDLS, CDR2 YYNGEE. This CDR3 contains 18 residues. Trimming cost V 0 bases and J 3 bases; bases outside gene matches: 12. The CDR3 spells CASSVVSMWGQGDTEAFF. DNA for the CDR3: TGTGCCAGCAGCGTAGTATCGATGTGGGGACAGGGAGACACTGAAGCTTTCTTT.